This TCR beta chain was documented in a study of blood T cell repertoires in COVID-19. This table comes from immunoSEQ multiplex PCR, and its TCRdb copy is limited to in-frame clones, with some not included. In the table there are around 130,000 clones, around 78% of which are singletons. The germline V gene encodes CDR1 MNHEY and CDR2 SVGAGI. The CDR3 loop spans 16 amino acids. With 0 bases removed from V and 3 bases from J, the gap between germline ends came to 13 bases. The origin of this receptor is a human donor in a cohort sampled during active COVID-19. The sample was peripheral blood. This chain joins TRBV6-5 and TRBJ2-3, with D unresolved. CDR3 loop: CASSYSNAANTDTQYF. DNA of the CDR3: TGTGCCAGCAGTTACTCGAACGCGGCTAATACAGATACGCAGTATTTT.